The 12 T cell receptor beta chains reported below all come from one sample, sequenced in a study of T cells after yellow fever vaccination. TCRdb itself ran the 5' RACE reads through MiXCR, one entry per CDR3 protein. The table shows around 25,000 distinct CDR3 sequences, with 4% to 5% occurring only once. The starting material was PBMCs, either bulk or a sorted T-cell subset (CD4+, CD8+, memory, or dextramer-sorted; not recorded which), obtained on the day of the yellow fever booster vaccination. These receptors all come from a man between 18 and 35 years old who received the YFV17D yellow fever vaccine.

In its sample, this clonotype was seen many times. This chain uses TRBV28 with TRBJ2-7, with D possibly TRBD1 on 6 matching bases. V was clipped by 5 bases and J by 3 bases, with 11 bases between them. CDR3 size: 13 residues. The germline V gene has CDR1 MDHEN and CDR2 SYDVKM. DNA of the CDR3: TGTGCCAGCAGTGATGGGGGCCGCTACGAGCAGTACGTC. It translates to CASSDGGRYEQYV.

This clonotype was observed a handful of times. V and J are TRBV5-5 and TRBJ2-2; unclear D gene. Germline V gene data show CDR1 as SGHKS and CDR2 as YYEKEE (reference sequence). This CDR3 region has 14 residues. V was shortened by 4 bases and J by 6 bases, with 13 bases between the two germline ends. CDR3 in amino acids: CASSPRTRPGELFF. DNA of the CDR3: TGTGCCAGCAGCCCCCGGACCCGCCCCGGGGAGCTGTTTTTT.

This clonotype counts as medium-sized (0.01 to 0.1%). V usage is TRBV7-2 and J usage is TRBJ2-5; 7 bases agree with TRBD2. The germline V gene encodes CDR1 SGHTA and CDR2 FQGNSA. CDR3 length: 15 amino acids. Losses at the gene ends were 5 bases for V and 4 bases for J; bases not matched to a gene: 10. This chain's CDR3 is CASSPGGVSGETQYF. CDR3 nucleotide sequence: TGTGCCAGCAGCCCGGGGGGAGTATCGGGAGAGACCCAGTACTTC. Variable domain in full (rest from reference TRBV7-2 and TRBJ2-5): GAGVSQSPSNKVTEKGKDVELRCDPISGHTALYWYRQSLGQGLEFLIYFQGNSAPDKSGLPSDRFSAERTGGSVSTLTIQRTQQEDSAVYLCASSPGGVSGETQYFGPGTRLLVL.

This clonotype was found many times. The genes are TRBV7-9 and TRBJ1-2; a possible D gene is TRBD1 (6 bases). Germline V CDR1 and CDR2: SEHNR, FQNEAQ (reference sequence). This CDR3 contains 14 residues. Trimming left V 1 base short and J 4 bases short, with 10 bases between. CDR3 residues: CASSLEGGSYGYTF. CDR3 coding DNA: TGTGCCAGCAGCTTAGAGGGGGGAAGCTATGGCTACACCTTC.

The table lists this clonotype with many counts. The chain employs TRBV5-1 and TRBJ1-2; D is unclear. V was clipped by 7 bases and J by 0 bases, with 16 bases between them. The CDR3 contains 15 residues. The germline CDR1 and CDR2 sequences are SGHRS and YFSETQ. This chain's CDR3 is CASRPGPDANYGYTF. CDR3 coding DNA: TGCGCCAGCCGTCCCGGGCCGGACGCTAACTATGGCTACACCTTC.

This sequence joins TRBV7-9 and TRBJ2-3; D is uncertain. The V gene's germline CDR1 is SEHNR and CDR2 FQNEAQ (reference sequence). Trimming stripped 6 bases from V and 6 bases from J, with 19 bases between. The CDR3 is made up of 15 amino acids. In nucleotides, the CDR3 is TGTGCCAGCAGAACCGGGCTCCTCCCGGACGATACGCAGTATTTT. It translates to CASRTGLLPDDTQYF.

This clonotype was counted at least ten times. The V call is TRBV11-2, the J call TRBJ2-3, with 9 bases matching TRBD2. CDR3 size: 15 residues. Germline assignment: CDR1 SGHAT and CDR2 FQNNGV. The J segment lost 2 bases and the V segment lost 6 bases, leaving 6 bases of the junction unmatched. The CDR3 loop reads CASRQKRGATDTQYF. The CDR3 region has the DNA TGTGCCAGCAGGCAAAAGCGGGGGGCCACAGATACGCAGTATTTT.

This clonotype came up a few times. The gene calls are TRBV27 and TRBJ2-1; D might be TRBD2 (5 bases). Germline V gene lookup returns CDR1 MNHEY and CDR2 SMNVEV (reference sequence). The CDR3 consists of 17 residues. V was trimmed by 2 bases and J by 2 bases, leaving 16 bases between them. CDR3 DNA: TGTGCCAGCAGTTTAAGGCTAGGTGTGACTACCTACAATGAGCAGTTCTTC. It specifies CASSLRLGVTTYNEQFF.

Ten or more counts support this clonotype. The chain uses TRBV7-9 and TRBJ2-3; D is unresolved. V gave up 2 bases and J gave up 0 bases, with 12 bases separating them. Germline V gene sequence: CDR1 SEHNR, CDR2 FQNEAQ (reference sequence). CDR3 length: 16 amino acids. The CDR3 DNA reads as TGTGCCAGCAGCTTAACGCGGCGGCAGAGCACAGATACGCAGTATTTT. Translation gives CASSLTRRQSTDTQYF.

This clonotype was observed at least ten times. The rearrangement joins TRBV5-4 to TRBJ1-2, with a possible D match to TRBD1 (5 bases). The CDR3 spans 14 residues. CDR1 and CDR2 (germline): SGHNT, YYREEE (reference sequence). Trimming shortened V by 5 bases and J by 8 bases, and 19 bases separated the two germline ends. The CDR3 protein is CASRRIWGAEGYTF. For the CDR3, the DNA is TGTGCCAGCAGGCGGATCTGGGGCGCAGAAGGCTACACCTTC.

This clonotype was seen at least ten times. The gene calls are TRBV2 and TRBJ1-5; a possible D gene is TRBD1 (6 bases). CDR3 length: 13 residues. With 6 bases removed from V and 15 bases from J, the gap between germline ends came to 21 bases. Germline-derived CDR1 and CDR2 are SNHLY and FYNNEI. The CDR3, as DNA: TGTGCCAGCAGCCCGAATTCTCAGGGGTTGGGGCATTTT. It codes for CASSPNSQGLGHF.

Here the CDR3 reads CASSLGTSAQETQYF. CDR3 sequence (DNA): TGTGCCAGCAGTTTGGGGACTAGCGCCCAAGAGACCCAGTACTTC. The chain combines TRBV7-6 with TRBJ2-5, with TRBD2 matching over 10 bases. Germline-derived CDR1 and CDR2 are SGHVS and FNYEAQ. The CDR3 is 15 residues long. Germline trimming cut 6 bases from V and 1 base from J; bases unmatched to any gene: 5.